The rows below give T cell receptor beta chains drawn from one sample of a study of blood T cell repertoires in COVID-19. Method: immunoSEQ multiplex PCR; TCRdb's copy keeps in-frame clones and lacks some. The profile shows roughly 260,000 clones, about 90% of them singletons. The sequencing input was peripheral blood. These receptors were collected from a woman between 45 and 65 years old with acute or convalescent COVID-19. CDR3s include the opening cysteine and the closing phenylalanine or tryptophan. The order of the fields is D gene, J gene, clone size, V gene, CDR3 protein, CDR3 DNA. The D gene is left open where the match is weak. Some rows mark clone size as missing; the rest say once, few, many or name a class of expanded clone.

-	TRBJ1-1	-	TRBV18	CASSPLGTLNTEAFF	TGTGCCAGCTCACCACTGGGGACATTGAACACTGAAGCTTTCTTT
TRBD1	TRBJ1-5	-	TRBV28	CASSLFRGQGHLSNQPQHF	TGTGCCAGCAGTTTATTCAGGGGACAGGGGCACTTGAGCAATCAGCCCCAGCATTTT
TRBD2	TRBJ2-1	-	TRBV9	CASSVTSGYNEQFF	TGTGCCAGCAGCGTGACTAGCGGTTACAATGAGCAGTTCTTC
TRBD2	TRBJ2-5	-	TRBV6-1	CASSDRLAGETQYF	TGTGCCAGCAGTGACCGACTAGCGGGAGAGACCCAGTACTTC
TRBD2	TRBJ2-7	-	TRBV5-1	CASSSIAGEGYEQYF	TGCGCCAGCAGCTCAATAGCGGGAGAGGGCTACGAGCAGTACTTC
TRBD1	TRBJ1-1	-	TRBV6-5	CASSRGQMNTEAFF	TGTGCCAGCAGTCGGGGACAGATGAACACTGAAGCTTTCTTT
TRBD2	TRBJ2-1	-	TRBV28	CASSSPGRAYNEQFF	TGTGCCAGCAGTTCCCCGGGGAGGGCTTACAATGAGCAGTTCTTC
-	TRBJ2-7	-	TRBV6-5	CASSPRETYEQYF	TGTGCCAGCAGTCCCCGGGAGACCTACGAGCAGTACTTC
-	TRBJ1-2	-	TRBV9	CASSEGPGRLPAGYTF	TGTGCCAGCAGCGAGGGCCCAGGGCGACTTCCCGCTGGCTACACCTTC
TRBD1	TRBJ1-6	-	TRBV7-2	CASSLMSGTGPNSPLHF	TGTGCCAGCAGCTTAATGTCCGGGACAGGGCCAAATTCACCCCTCCACTTT
TRBD2	TRBJ2-1	-	TRBV2	CASTRETDSYNEQFF	TGTGCCAGCACGCGGGAGACCGACTCCTACAATGAGCAGTTCTTC
-	TRBJ1-1	-	TRBV11-3	CASRFNRDTEAFF	TGTGCCAGCAGATTTAACCGGGACACTGAAGCTTTCTTT
-	TRBJ2-2	-	TRBV2	CASNAGPNTGELFF	TGTGCCAGCAACGCAGGGCCGAACACCGGGGAGCTGTTTTTT
TRBD2	TRBJ2-1	once	TRBV18	CASSPPTRGLAGRSYNEQFF	TGTGCCAGCTCACCACCAACGAGGGGGTTAGCGGGAAGGTCCTACAATGAGCAGTTCTTC
-	TRBJ1-1	-	TRBV18	CASSPDTMGTEAFF	TGTGCCAGCTCCCCCGATACTATGGGCACTGAAGCTTTCTTT
TRBD1	TRBJ1-3	-	TRBV2	CASSGDSGNTIYF	TGTGCCAGCAGCGGGGACAGTGGAAACACCATATATTTT
-	TRBJ1-5	-	TRBV19	CASSRQYSNQPQHF	TGTGCCAGTAGTCGACAATATAGCAATCAGCCCCAGCATTTT
TRBD1	TRBJ1-5	once	TRBV7-2	CASSSGTGLNQPQHF	TGTGCCAGCAGCTCCGGGACAGGCCTCAATCAGCCCCAGCATTTT
-	TRBJ1-6	-	TRBV14	CASSLTQTLDLFLLRWNSPLHF	TGTGCCAGCAGCCTTACCCAGACTCTCGATCTATTCCTACTGCGGTGGAATTCACCCCTCCACTTT
-	TRBJ1-4	-	TRBV2	CASSEAAWSEKLFF	TGTGCCAGCAGTGAAGCGGCCTGGAGTGAAAAACTGTTTTTT
TRBD1	TRBJ1-6	once	TRBV5-4	CASSVDRSPLHF	TGTGCCAGCAGTGTGGACAGGTCACCCCTCCACTTT
-	TRBJ1-1	-	TRBV5-1	CASSLVSGATEAFF	TGCGCCAGCAGCTTGGTTTCAGGGGCCACTGAAGCTTTCTTT
TRBD2	TRBJ2-7	-	TRBV28	CASSLLAGTYEQYF	TGTGCCAGCAGTTTACTAGCGGGTACCTACGAGCAGTACTTC
TRBD1	TRBJ1-2	-	TRBV4-3	CASSRGDRAGYTF	TGCGCCAGCAGCCGGGGAGACAGGGCGGGCTACACCTTC
-	TRBJ1-1	-	TRBV28	CASTPPGARDTEAFF	TGTGCCAGCACCCCCCCAGGGGCGAGGGACACTGAAGCTTTCTTT
-	TRBJ2-5	-	TRBV7-8	CASSLVGGLETQYF	TGTGCCAGCAGCTTAGTGGGGGGATTGGAGACCCAGTACTTC
-	TRBJ1-2	-	TRBV27	CASRPGMTGFYGYTF	TGTGCCAGCAGGCCCGGGATGACAGGTTTCTATGGCTACACCTTC
TRBD1	TRBJ2-5	-	TRBV5-1	CASSLAQGRSQETQYF	TGCGCCAGCAGCTTGGCACAGGGGCGAAGCCAAGAGACCCAGTACTTC
TRBD2	TRBJ2-3	once	TRBV6-1	CASSEVSGSLSAQYF	TGTGCCAGCAGTGAAGTTAGCGGGAGCCTCTCGGCGCAGTATTTT
TRBD1	TRBJ1-5	-	TRBV10-3	CAIFGGGQMYQPQHF	TGTGCCATATTCGGAGGGGGCCAGATGTATCAGCCCCAGCATTTT
-	TRBJ1-6	-	TRBV9	CASKATVNSPLHF	TGTGCCAGCAAAGCTACGGTTAATTCACCCCTCCACTTT
TRBD1	TRBJ2-2	-	TRBV7-9	CASSFDRVNTGELFF	TGTGCCAGCAGCTTTGACAGGGTGAACACCGGGGAGCTGTTTTTT
-	TRBJ1-5	-	TRBV18	CASSPRSSGNQPQHF	TGTGCCAGCTCACCAAGGAGTTCGGGCAATCAGCCCCAGCATTTT
-	TRBJ1-4	-	TRBV6-5	CASLSGSTNEKLFF	TGTGCCAGTTTGTCGGGTTCAACTAATGAAAAACTGTTTTTT
TRBD1	TRBJ1-2	once	TRBV28	CASSLGQGAYGYTF	TGTGCCAGCAGTTTAGGTCAGGGGGCGTATGGCTACACCTTC
TRBD2	TRBJ2-1	-	TRBV2	CASSELAGGGYNEQFF	TGTGCCAGCAGTGAGTTGGCGGGAGGAGGGTACAATGAGCAGTTCTTC
TRBD2	TRBJ2-7	once	TRBV5-1	CASSLFSGSLNEQYF	TGCGCCAGCAGCTTGTTTAGCGGGAGTCTTAACGAGCAGTACTTC
-	TRBJ1-1	-	TRBV4-2	CASTPYRYTNTEAFF	TGTGCCAGCACCCCGTACAGGTATACGAACACTGAAGCTTTCTTT
TRBD2	TRBJ2-1	-	TRBV3-1/TRBV3-2	CASSQGLAGEGNEQFF	TGTGCCAGCAGCCAAGGACTAGCGGGAGAAGGCAATGAGCAGTTCTTC
-	TRBJ2-5	-	TRBV20-1	CSAYRETQYF	TGCAGTGCGTATAGAGAGACCCAGTACTTC
TRBD1	TRBJ1-4	-	TRBV5-1	CASSLEAGGYNEKLFF	TGCGCCAGCAGCTTGGAGGCAGGGGGTTATAATGAAAAACTGTTTTTT
TRBD2	TRBJ2-1	-	TRBV11-2	CASSNLAGGSYNEQFF	TGTGCCAGCAGCAACTTAGCGGGAGGATCCTACAATGAGCAGTTCTTC
TRBD2	TRBJ2-2	-	TRBV7-9	CASSVRGLASGKNTGELFF	TGTGCCAGCAGCGTACGGGGGCTTGCTAGCGGGAAGAACACCGGGGAGCTGTTTTTT
-	TRBJ1-2	-	TRBV5-6	CASSLLGEGSARGYTF	TGTGCCAGCAGCCTCCTTGGGGAGGGGAGTGCGAGGGGCTACACCTTC
-	TRBJ1-5	-	TRBV3-1/TRBV3-2	CASSQTISGTQHF	TGTGCCAGCAGCCAGACCATTTCAGGGACCCAGCATTTT
-	TRBJ1-2	-	TRBV7-2	CASSSRVKDGYTF	TGTGCCAGCAGCTCCAGGGTTAAAGATGGCTACACCTTC
-	TRBJ2-2	once	TRBV5-1	CASSLMATGELFF	TGCGCCAGCAGCTTGATGGCCACCGGGGAGCTGTTTTTT
-	TRBJ2-1	-	TRBV5-6	CASSLRGSGEQFF	TGTGCCAGCAGCTTACGTGGGTCGGGGGAGCAGTTCTTC
TRBD1	TRBJ2-7	-	TRBV9	CASSRTGQNEQYF	TGTGCCAGCAGCAGGACAGGGCAGAACGAGCAGTACTTC
-	TRBJ1-1	once	TRBV19	CASSKGGTTEAFF	TGTGCCAGTAGTAAGGGGGGGACCACTGAAGCTTTCTTT
-	TRBJ1-1	-	TRBV7-6	CASSLDWRGTEAFF	TGTGCCAGCAGCTTAGATTGGAGAGGCACTGAAGCTTTCTTT
TRBD2	TRBJ2-7	-	TRBV6-5	CASSRRATSLDEQYF	TGTGCCAGCAGCCGACGGGCGACTAGCTTGGACGAGCAGTACTTC
-	TRBJ1-2	-	TRBV29-1	CSVGRGALGGYTF	TGCAGCGTCGGTCGGGGGGCGCTGGGAGGCTACACCTTC
-	TRBJ2-7	-	TRBV11-2	CASSLVGGRSEQYF	TGTGCCAGCAGCTTAGTTGGGGGCAGGAGTGAGCAGTACTTC
TRBD2	TRBJ2-3	-	TRBV19	CASRPWTSGTADTQYF	TGTGCCAGTAGACCTTGGACTAGCGGGACGGCAGATACGCAGTATTTT
TRBD1	TRBJ2-4	-	TRBV5-1	CASSSPDRGDIQYF	TGCGCCAGCAGCTCTCCGGACAGGGGGGACATTCAGTACTTC
TRBD1	TRBJ1-2	-	TRBV14	CASSQEAGGVLDGYTF	TGTGCCAGCAGCCAAGAGGCAGGGGGCGTCCTCGATGGCTACACCTTC
-	TRBJ1-6	-	TRBV15	CATSRDNFGSPLHF	TGTGCCACCAGCAGAGATAATTTCGGTTCACCCCTCCACTTT
TRBD1	TRBJ1-6	-	TRBV28	CASSSSITGDGSPLHF	TGTGCCAGCAGTTCTTCAATCACAGGGGACGGCTCACCCCTCCACTTT
-	TRBJ1-1	-	TRBV7-3	CASSLQGGSGYTEAFF	TGTGCCAGCAGCTTACAGGGAGGGTCGGGGTACACTGAAGCTTTCTTT